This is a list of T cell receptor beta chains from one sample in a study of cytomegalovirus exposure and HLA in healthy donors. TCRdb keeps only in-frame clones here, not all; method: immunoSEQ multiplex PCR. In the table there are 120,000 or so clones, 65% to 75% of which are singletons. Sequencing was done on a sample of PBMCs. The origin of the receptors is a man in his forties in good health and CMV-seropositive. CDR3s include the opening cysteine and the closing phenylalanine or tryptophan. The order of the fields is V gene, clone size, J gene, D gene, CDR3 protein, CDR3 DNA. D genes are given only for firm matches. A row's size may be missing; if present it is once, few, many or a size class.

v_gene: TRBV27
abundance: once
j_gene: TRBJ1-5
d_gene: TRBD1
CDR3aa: CASSYGTDSNQPQHF
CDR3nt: TGTGCCAGCAGTTACGGGACAGATAGCAATCAGCCCCAGCATTTT

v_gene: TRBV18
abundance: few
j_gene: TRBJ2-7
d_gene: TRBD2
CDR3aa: CASSPRTSGKPYEQYF
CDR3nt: TGTGCCAGCTCACCCAGGACTAGCGGGAAACCCTACGAGCAGTACTTC

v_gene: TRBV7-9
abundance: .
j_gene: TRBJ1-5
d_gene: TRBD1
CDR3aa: CASSYGGTANQPQHF
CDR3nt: TGTGCCAGCAGCTACGGAGGGACAGCAAATCAGCCCCAGCATTTT

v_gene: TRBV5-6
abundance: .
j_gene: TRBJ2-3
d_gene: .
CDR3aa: CASSFMAVMGAGTQYF
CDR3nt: TGTGCCAGCAGCTTCATGGCAGTGATGGGGGCGGGCACGCAGTATTTT

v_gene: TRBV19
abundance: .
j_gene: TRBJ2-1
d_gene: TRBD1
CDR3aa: CASSMGDRGRNEQFF
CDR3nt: TGTGCCAGTAGTATGGGGGACAGGGGGCGGAATGAGCAGTTCTTC

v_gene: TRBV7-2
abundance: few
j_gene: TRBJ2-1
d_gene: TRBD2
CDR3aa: CASSGGLAGNNEQFF
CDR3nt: TGTGCCAGCAGCGGGGGACTAGCGGGAAACAATGAGCAGTTCTTC

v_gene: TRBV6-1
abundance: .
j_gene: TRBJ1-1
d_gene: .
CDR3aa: CASSGGGVTEAFF
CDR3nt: TGTGCCAGCAGTGGAGGTGGAGTCACTGAAGCTTTCTTT

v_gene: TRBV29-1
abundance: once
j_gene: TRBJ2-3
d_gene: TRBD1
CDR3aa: CSVGQGEYTDTQYF
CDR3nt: TGCAGCGTGGGACAGGGCGAATACACAGATACGCAGTATTTT

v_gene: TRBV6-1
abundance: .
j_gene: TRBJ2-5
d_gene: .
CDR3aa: CASSEALQGSETQYF
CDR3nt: TGTGCCAGCAGTGAAGCTTTACAGGGCTCGGAGACCCAGTACTTC

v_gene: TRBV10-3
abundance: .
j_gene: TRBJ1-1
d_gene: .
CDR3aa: CAISEALNTEAFF
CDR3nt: TGTGCCATCAGTGAGGCGCTGAACACTGAAGCTTTCTTT

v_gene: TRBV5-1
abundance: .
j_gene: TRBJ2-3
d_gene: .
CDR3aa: CASSRDGSTDTQYF
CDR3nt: TGCGCCAGCAGTCGAGACGGGAGCACAGATACGCAGTATTTT

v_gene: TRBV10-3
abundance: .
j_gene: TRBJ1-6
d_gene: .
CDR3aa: CAISTRSGGYNSPLHF
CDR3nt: TGTGCCATCAGTACCCGGAGTGGGGGGTATAATTCACCCCTCCACTTT

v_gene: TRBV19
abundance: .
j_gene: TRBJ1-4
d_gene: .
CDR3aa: CASSIDFGKLFF
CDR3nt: TGTGCCAGTAGTATAGATTTCGGGAAACTGTTTTTT

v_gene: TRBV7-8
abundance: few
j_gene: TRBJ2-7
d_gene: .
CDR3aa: CASSVSGGRSYEQYF
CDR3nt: TGTGCCAGCAGCGTTAGTGGGGGCCGAAGCTACGAGCAGTACTTC

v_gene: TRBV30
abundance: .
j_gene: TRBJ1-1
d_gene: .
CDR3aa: CAWTPRGNTEAFF
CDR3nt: TGTGCCTGGACTCCCCGGGGGAACACTGAAGCTTTCTTT

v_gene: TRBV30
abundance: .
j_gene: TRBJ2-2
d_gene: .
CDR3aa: CAWKGISPGELFF
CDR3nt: TGTGCCTGGAAGGGGATCTCCCCCGGGGAGCTGTTTTTT

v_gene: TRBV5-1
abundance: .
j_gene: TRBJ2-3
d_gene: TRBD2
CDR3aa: CASRLGLAGPDTQYF
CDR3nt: TGCGCCAGCAGGTTAGGACTAGCGGGACCAGATACGCAGTATTTT

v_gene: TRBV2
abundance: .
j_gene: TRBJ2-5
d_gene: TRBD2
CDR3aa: CASSDLLAGGPQETQYF
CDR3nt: TGTGCCAGCAGTGATTTACTAGCGGGGGGACCTCAAGAGACCCAGTACTTC

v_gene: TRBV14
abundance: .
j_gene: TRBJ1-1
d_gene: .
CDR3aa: CASSQDRVKAFF
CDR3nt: TGTGCCAGCAGCCAAGACAGGGTAAAGGCTTTCTTT

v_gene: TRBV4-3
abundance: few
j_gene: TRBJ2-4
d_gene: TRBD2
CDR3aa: CASSQAGGGNIQYF
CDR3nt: TGCGCCAGCAGCCAGGCGGGCGGGGGAAACATTCAGTACTTC

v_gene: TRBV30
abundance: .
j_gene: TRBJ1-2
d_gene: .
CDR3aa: CAWRRDTFGYTF
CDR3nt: TGTGCCTGGAGACGGGACACCTTTGGCTACACCTTC

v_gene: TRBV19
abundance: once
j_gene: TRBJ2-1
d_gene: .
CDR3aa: CASRADRSSYNEQFF
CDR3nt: TGTGCCAGTAGGGCGGACAGAAGCTCCTACAATGAGCAGTTCTTC

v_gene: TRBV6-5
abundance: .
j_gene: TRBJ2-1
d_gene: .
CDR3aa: CASSPTGPGQFF
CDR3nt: TGTGCCAGCAGCCCTACAGGGCCGGGGCAGTTCTTC

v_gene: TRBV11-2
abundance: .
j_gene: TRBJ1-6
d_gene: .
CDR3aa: CASSLTSLGNSPLHF
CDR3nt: TGTGCCAGCAGCTTGACCTCCCTAGGTAATTCACCCCTCCACTTT

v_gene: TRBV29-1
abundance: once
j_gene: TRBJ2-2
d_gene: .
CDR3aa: CSVTTATGELFF
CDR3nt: TGCAGCGTTACGACAGCCACCGGGGAGCTGTTTTTT

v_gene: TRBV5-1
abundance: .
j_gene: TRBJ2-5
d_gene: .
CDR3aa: CASSLDGGGLAETQYF
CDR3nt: TGCGCCAGCAGCTTGGATGGCGGGGGCCTAGCGGAGACCCAGTACTTC

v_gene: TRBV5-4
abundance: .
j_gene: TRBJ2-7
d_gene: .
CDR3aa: CASTVRDSTYEQYF
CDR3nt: TGTGCCAGCACCGTCCGGGACTCTACCTACGAGCAGTACTTC

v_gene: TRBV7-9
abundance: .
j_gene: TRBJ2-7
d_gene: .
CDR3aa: CASSLDRALVYEQYF
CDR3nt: TGTGCCAGCAGCTTAGACCGCGCCCTCGTTTACGAGCAGTACTTC

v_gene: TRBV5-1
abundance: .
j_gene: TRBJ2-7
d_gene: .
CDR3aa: CASSLQTTDVREQYF
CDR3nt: TGCGCCAGCAGCTTACAGACGACAGATGTACGGGAGCAGTACTTC

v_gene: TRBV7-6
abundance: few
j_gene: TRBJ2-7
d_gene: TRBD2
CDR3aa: CASSSGLGSYEQYF
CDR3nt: TGTGCCAGCAGCTCGGGACTAGGCTCCTACGAGCAGTACTTC

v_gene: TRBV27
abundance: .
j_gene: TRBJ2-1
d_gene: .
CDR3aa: CASKEGNNEQFF
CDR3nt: TGTGCCAGCAAGGAGGGCAACAATGAGCAGTTCTTC

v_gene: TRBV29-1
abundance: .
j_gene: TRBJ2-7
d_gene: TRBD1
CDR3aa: CSVEDRGYYEQYF
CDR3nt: TGCAGCGTTGAGGACAGGGGCTACTACGAGCAGTACTTC

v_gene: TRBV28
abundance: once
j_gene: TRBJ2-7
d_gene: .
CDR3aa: CASSFSGLASYEQYF
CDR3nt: TGTGCCAGCAGTTTCTCGGGACTCGCCTCCTACGAGCAGTACTTC

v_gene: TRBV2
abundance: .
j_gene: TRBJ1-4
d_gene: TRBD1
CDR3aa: CASSEEGTGRTNEKLFF
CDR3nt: TGTGCCAGCAGTGAAGAGGGGACAGGCAGAACTAATGAAAAACTGTTTTTT

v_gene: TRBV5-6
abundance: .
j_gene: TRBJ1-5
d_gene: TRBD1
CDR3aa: CASSTAGGGQPQHF
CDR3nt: TGTGCCAGCAGCACCGCAGGGGGCGGTCAGCCCCAGCATTTT

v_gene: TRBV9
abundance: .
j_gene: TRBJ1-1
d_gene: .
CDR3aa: CASSVQGSSTEAFF
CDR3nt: TGTGCCAGCAGCGTACAGGGTTCTAGCACTGAAGCTTTCTTT

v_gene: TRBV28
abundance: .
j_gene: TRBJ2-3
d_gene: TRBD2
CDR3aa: CASSPRLAVVGTDTQYF
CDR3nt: TGTGCCAGCAGTCCTAGACTAGCGGTCGTGGGTACAGATACGCAGTATTTT

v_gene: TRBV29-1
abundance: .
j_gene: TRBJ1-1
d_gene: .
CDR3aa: CSAGVGGGNTEAFF
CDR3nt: TGCAGCGCTGGGGTCGGCGGGGGGAACACTGAAGCTTTCTTT

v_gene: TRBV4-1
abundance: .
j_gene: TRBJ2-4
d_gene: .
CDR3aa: CASSHPEAALQYF
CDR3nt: TGCGCCAGCAGCCACCCCGAAGCGGCGCTCCAGTACTTC

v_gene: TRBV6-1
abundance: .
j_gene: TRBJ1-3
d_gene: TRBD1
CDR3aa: CASSPDRGSGNTIYF
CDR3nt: TGTGCCAGCAGCCCGGACAGGGGGTCTGGAAACACCATATATTTT

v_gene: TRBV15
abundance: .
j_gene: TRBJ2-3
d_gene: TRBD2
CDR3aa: CATRESGGGRTDTQYF
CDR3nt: TGTGCCACCAGGGAAAGCGGGGGGGGACGCACAGATACGCAGTATTTT

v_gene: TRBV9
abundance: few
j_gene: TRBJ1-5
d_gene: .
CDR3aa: CASSVWEDQPQHF
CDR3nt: TGTGCCAGCAGCGTTTGGGAGGATCAGCCCCAGCATTTT

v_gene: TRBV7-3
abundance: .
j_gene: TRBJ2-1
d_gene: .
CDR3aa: CASSLGGGSYNEQFF
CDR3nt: TGTGCCAGCAGCTTAGGAGGAGGCTCCTACAATGAGCAGTTCTTC

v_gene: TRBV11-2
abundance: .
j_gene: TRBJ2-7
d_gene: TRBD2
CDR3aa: CASRQSGGYEQYF
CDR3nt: TGTGCCAGCAGACAAAGCGGGGGTTACGAGCAGTACTTC

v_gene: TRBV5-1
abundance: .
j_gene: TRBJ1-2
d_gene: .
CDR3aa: CASSLDAGLGGYTF
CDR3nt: TGCGCCAGCAGCTTGGATGCGGGGCTTGGTGGCTACACCTTC

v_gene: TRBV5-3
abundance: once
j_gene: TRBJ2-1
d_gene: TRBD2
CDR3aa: CARSLGLAAYNEQFF
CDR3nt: TGTGCCAGAAGCTTGGGACTAGCGGCCTACAATGAGCAGTTCTTC

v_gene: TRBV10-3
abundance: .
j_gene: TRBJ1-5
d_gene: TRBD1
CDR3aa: CAISEGTGGAGQPQHF
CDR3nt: TGTGCCATCAGTGAAGGGACAGGGGGCGCGGGTCAGCCCCAGCATTTT

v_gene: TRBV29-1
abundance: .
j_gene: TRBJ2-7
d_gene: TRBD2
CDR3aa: CSVEGPGGTSGRPSYEQYF
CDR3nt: TGCAGCGTTGAAGGCCCGGGAGGGACTAGCGGGAGGCCCTCCTACGAGCAGTACTTC

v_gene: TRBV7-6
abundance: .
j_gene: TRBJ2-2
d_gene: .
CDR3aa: CATRPGTGELFF
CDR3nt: TGTGCCACCCGGCCGGGCACCGGGGAGCTGTTTTTT

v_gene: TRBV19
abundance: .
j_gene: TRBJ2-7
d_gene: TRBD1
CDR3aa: CASSSRTGPPYEQYF
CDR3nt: TGTGCCAGTAGTTCTCGGACAGGTCCACCCTACGAGCAGTACTTC

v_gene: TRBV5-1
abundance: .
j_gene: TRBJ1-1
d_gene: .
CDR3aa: CASSLQLNTEAFF
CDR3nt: TGCGCCAGCAGCTTACAGCTGAACACTGAAGCTTTCTTT

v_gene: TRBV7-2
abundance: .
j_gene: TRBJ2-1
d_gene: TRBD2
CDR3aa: CASSLGGLAGVKEQFF
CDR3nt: TGTGCCAGCAGCTTAGGAGGATTAGCGGGAGTAAAAGAGCAGTTCTTC

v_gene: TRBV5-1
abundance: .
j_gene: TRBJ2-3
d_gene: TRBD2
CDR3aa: CASSSNGRGGADTQYF
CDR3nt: TGCGCCAGCAGTTCGAACGGGAGGGGAGGCGCAGATACGCAGTATTTT

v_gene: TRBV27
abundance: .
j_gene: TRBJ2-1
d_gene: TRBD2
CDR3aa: CASSSGGTGEQFF
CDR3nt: TGTGCCAGCAGTTCCGGGGGGACCGGTGAGCAGTTCTTC

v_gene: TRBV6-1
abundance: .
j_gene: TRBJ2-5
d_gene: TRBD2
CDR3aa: CASSEAGGWETQYF
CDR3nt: TGTGCCAGCAGTGAAGCGGGGGGGTGGGAGACCCAGTACTTC

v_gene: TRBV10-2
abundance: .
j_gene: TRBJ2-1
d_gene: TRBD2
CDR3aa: CASSGGGLAGGSYNEQFF
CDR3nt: TGCGCCAGCAGTGGAGGGGGACTAGCGGGAGGGAGTTACAATGAGCAGTTCTTC

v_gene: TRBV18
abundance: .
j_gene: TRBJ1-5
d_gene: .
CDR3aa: CASSATTGINQPQHF
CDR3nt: TGTGCCAGCTCAGCTACGACGGGTATTAATCAGCCCCAGCATTTT